This TCR beta chain was observed in a study of blood T cell repertoires in COVID-19. Repertoires were generated with immunoSEQ multiplex PCR, while TCRdb's copy carries only in-frame clones and drops some. The sample contains around 150,000 clones, 75% to 90% of which appear only once. This receptor was identified in a human donor in a cohort sampled during active COVID-19. The specimen was peripheral blood.

The CDR3 nucleotides read TGTGCCTGGGGGACAGGGGCCTCTGGGGCCAACGTCCTGACTTTC. Its translation is CAWGTGASGANVLTF. The rearrangement uses TRBV30 and TRBJ2-6; TRBD1 aligns across 10 bases. The ends lost 5 bases at V and 0 bases at J; junction bases unmatched: 1. The germline gives CDR1 GTSNPN, CDR2 SVGIG (reference sequence). The CDR3 consists of 15 residues.